The next 3 T cell receptor beta chains were all read from a single sample in a study of tumor-infiltrating lymphocytes in localized non-small cell lung cancer. Data came from immunoSEQ multiplex PCR; TCRdb stores just in-frame clones and leaves some out. The sample consists of tens of thousands of clones, roughly 66% of them appearing once. The sequenced sample was lung tumor tissue. The receptors stem from a human donor with non-small cell lung cancer.

The J gene is TRBJ1-2, the V gene TRBV7-2; possibly TRBD1 for D (5 bases). V dropped 1 base and J dropped 3 bases, with 12 bases sitting between them. The CDR3 runs 15 residues. Germline assignment: CDR1 SGHTA and CDR2 FQGNSA. The CDR3 DNA reads as TGTGCCAGCAGCTTAGTTGGCGGGGCGGACTATGGCTACACCTTC. Translating it yields CASSLVGGADYGYTF.

The rearrangement joins TRBV19 to TRBJ1-1; weak D call: TRBD1 (5 bases). Between the trimmed V and J ends, which lost 11 bases and 5 bases, there was a span of 24 bases. Germline V gene lookup returns CDR1 LNHDA and CDR2 SQIVND (reference sequence). The CDR3 runs to 15 residues. The CDR3 DNA follows: TGTGCCTCAGAGGGACGGATGAGCACGGGGACTGAAGCTTTCTTT. Translation: CASEGRMSTGTEAFF. Full variable domain (rest looked up from reference TRBV19 and TRBJ1-1): DGGITQSPKYLFRKEGQNVTLSCEQNLNHDAMYWYRQDPGQGLRLIYYSQIVNDFQKGDIAEGYSVSREKKESFPLTVTSAQKNPTAFYLCASEGRMSTGTEAFFGQGTRLTVV.

This clone appeared a single time. The chain couples TRBV6-1 to TRBJ1-3; 8 bases match TRBD1. V shed 8 bases and J 1 base; nucleotides not matched to a gene: 4. This CDR3 contains 14 residues. CDR1 and CDR2 from the germline V gene are MNHNS and SASEGT. The CDR3 here is CASDRGSSGNTIYF. The CDR3 DNA sequence: TGTGCCAGCGACAGGGGCAGTTCTGGAAACACCATATATTTT.